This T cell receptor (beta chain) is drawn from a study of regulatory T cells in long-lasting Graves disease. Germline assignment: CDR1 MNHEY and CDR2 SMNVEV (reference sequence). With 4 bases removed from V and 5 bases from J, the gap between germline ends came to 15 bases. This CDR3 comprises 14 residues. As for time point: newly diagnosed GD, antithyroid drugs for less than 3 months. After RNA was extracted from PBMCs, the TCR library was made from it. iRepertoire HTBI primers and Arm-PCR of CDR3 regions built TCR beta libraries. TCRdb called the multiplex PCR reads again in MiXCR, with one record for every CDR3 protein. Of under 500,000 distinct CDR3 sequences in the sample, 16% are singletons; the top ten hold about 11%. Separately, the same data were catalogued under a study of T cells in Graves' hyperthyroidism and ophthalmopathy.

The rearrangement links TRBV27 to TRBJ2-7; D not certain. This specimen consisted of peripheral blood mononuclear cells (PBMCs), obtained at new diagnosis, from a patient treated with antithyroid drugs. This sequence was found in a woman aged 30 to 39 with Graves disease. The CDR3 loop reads CASSSPLNLNEQYF. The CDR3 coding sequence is TGTGCCAGCAGTTCCCCGCTGAACCTAAACGAGCAGTACTTC.